A single sample gave rise to the 3 T cell receptor beta chains below, sequenced in a study of cytomegalovirus exposure and HLA in healthy donors. Amplification used 60 Vbeta primers and 13 Jbeta primers. TCRdb keeps only in-frame clones here, not all; method: immunoSEQ multiplex PCR. The data show 150,000 to 200,000 clones, about 70% seen once. Sequences were obtained from PBMCs. These receptors were collected from a man under 40 in good health and CMV-seropositive.

The V gene is TRBV6-1, the J gene TRBJ2-7; no reliable D call. The V gene's germline CDR1 is MNHNS and CDR2 SASEGT. CDR3 length: 14 amino acids. Between the trimmed V and J ends, which lost 6 bases and 2 bases, there was a span of 14 bases. CDR3 amino acids: CASRLSALTYEQYF. CDR3 coding DNA: TGTGCCAGCAGGCTCTCAGCGCTTACCTACGAGCAGTACTTC.

The V call is TRBV11-3, the J call TRBJ2-7, with D possibly matching TRBD2 (5 bases). Between the trimmed V and J ends, which lost 1 base and 6 bases, there was a span of 7 bases. Germline lookup yields CDR1 SGHNT and CDR2 YENEEA. The CDR3 spans 12 residues. The CDR3 coding sequence is TGTGCCAGCAGCTTAGTACGGGGCGAGCAGTACTTC. Residues: CASSLVRGEQYF.

Comment on this clone: The identical CDR3 is also encoded by other nucleotide sequences in the sample. This chain joins TRBV7-3 and TRBJ2-3; D perhaps matches TRBD2 (5 bases). This CDR3 has 14 residues. The V and J ends lost 4 bases and 0 bases respectively, with 8 bases between them. Germline CDR1 and CDR2: SGHTA and FQGTGA. CDR3 in DNA: TGTGCCAGCAGCTCGGACTCTAGCACAGATACGCAGTATTTT. This sequence encodes CASSSDSSTDTQYF.